These 7 T cell receptor beta chains were sequenced from one sample in a study of human T cells and chemical hapten exposure. One entry per CDR3 protein results from TCRdb running MiXCR on the RACE reads. Counted here are around 99,000 distinct CDR3 sequences, roughly 10% occurring once; the ten biggest clones make up about 3.4%. Time point reported: patch test 2, 6 weeks after DPC sensitization. The treatment here: therapeutic diphenylcyclopropenone sensitization with weekly scalp DPC. This material consisted of whole blood, taken in connection with sensitization to the hapten diphenylcyclopropenone (DPC). The source of these receptors is a woman in her thirties or forties with alopecia areata. Some clones in this sample may be carry-over from other donors' samples.

The chain is built from TRBV7-8 and TRBJ2-3; 9 nucleotides agree with TRBD2. Germline values: CDR1 SGHVS, CDR2 FQNEAQ. This CDR3 is 19 amino acids long. V trimming: 0 bases; J trimming: 0 bases; junction bases outside the gene matches: 10. CDR3 coding DNA: TGTGCCAGCAGCTTAGCGTCAAGCGGGGGGACAACAAGCACAGATACGCAGTATTTT. It encodes CASSLASSGGTTSTDTQYF. Supplemented by reference TRBV7-8 and TRBJ2-3, the full variable domain reads GAGVSQSPRYKVAKRGQDVALRCDPISGHVSLFWYQQALGQGPEFLTYFQNEAQLDKSGLPSDRFFAERPEGSVSTLKIQRTQQEDSAVYLCASSLASSGGTTSTDTQYFGPGTRLTVL.

This clonotype was detected many times. The chain carries TRBV1 and TRBJ2-1; the DNA was not used to check the table's D call, TRBD2. TRBV1 is deemed a pseudogene. This CDR3 contains 19 residues. The CDR3 nucleotides are TGCACCAGCAGCCAAGATCTCGCTTTCCAGCGGGGGGGCTACAATGAGCAGTTCTTC. Translating it yields CTSSQDLAFQRGGYNEQFF.

This clonotype was counted only a few times. The rearrangement links TRBV7-2 to TRBJ2-2; 9 bases map to TRBD2. The CDR3 runs to 16 residues. Germline CDR1 and CDR2: SGHTA and FQGNSA. The V and J ends lost 3 bases and 5 bases, in that order; junction bases with no gene match: 7. CDR3 bases: TGTGCCAGCAGCTTCCGGACTAGCGTGGTGACCGGGGAGCTGTTTTTT. Amino acid sequence: CASSFRTSVVTGELFF.

This clonotype was counted between two and nine times. The V and J genes are TRBV5-1 and TRBJ1-1, with no clear D. The germline V gene encodes CDR1 SGHRS and CDR2 YFSETQ. V lost 4 bases and J lost 4, with 20 bases in between. This CDR3 comprises 16 residues. The CDR3 sequence is CASSLNGVSYGTEAFF. The CDR3 nucleotides are TGCGCCAGCAGCCTTAACGGGGTATCGTACGGCACTGAAGCTTTCTTT.

This clonotype has a handful of counts. The CDR3 reads CASSLSGENTGELFF. CDR3 nucleotides: TGTGCCAGCAGCCTATCCGGGGAAAACACCGGGGAGCTGTTTTTT. The rearrangement links TRBV7-6 to TRBJ2-2; D might be TRBD2 (5 bases). CDR3 size: 15 residues. Germline assignment: CDR1 SGHVS and CDR2 FNYEAQ. V was shortened by 5 bases and J by 2 bases, with 12 bases between the two germline ends.

This clonotype was seen repeatedly, ten times or more. The V gene is TRBV7-6, the J gene TRBJ2-2; D not resolved. The germline CDR1 and CDR2 sequences are SGHVS and FNYEAQ. Trimming took 5 bases from V and 1 from J, leaving 11 bases between them. The CDR3 has 15 amino acids. The CDR3 DNA sequence: TGTGCCAGCAGCCCGCGGACGGAGAACACCGGGGAGCTGTTTTTT. Protein product: CASSPRTENTGELFF.

This clonotype occurred many times. The chain has TRBV2 and TRBJ1-5, with D perhaps matching TRBD1 (5 bases). V was pared by 3 bases and J by 7 bases, with 19 bases between. CDR3 length equals 16 residues. Germline CDR1 is SNHLY and CDR2 is FYNNEI. CDR3 in amino acids: CASSEFSAQRGQPQHF. The CDR3 nucleotides are TGTGCCAGCAGTGAGTTCTCCGCCCAGCGGGGCCAGCCCCAGCATTTT.